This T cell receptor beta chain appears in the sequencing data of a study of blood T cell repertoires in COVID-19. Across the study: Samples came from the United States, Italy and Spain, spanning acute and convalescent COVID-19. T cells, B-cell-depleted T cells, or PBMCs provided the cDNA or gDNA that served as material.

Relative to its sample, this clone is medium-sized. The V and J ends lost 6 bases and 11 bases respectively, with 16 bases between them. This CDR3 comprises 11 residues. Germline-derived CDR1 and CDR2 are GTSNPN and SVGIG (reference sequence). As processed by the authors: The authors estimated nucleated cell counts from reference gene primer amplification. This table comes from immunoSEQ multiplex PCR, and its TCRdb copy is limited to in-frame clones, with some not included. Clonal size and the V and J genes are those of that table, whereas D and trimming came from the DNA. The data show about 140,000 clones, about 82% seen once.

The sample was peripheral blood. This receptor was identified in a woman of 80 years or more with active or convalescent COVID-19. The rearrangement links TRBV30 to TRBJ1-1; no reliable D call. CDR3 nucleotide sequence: TGTGCCTGTTTAGGGCGGGGATCGGCTTTCTTT. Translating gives CACLGRGSAFF.